A single sample is the source of the 27 T cell receptor beta chains below, sequenced in a study of blood T cells in healthy people across ages. Together with a sample-barcoded 5' primer, a J-beta primer mix was included in a second PCR lasting roughly 6 to 12 cycles. Each CDR3 protein is one row after TCRdb ran MiXCR on the 5' RACE reads. This table holds approximately 1.5 million distinct CDR3 sequences, 40% to 45% found once. Sequenced sample: blood. These receptors came from a woman between 18 and 30 years old in good health.

This chain joins TRBV5-1 and TRBJ2-1; D could derive from TRBD1 or TRBD2 (5 bases each). This CDR3 contains 15 residues. Trimming removed 4 bases at V and 3 bases at J, with 14 bases between. In germline, CDR1 is SGHRS, CDR2 YFSETQ. CDR3: CASSKGRADYNEQFF. CDR3 DNA sequence: TGCGCCAGCAGCAAGGGACGAGCGGACTACAATGAGCAGTTCTTC.

This clonotype turned up a few times. The chain uses TRBV7-2 and TRBJ2-7; D may be TRBD1 or TRBD2 (5 bases each). This CDR3 region has 13 residues. Germline lookup yields CDR1 SGHTA and CDR2 FQGNSA. V was shortened by 1 base and J by 5 bases, with 9 bases between the two germline ends. CDR3: CASSLVPGHEQYF. CDR3 DNA: TGTGCCAGCAGCTTAGTACCGGGGCACGAGCAGTACTTC.

The gene calls are TRBV30 and TRBJ2-7; the D gene is possibly TRBD1 (6 bases). The ends were cut back, 2 bases at V and 7 bases at J, with 12 bases in the middle. The germline V gene has CDR1 GTSNPN and CDR2 SVGIG (reference sequence). The CDR3 extends over 12 amino acids. In DNA, the CDR3 is TGTGCCTGGAGTCCCTGGGGGCAAGAGCAGTACTTC. This codes for CAWSPWGQEQYF.

This chain joins TRBV9 and TRBJ2-2; the match to TRBD1 covers 10 bases. V shed 3 bases, J shed 4 bases, and the junction held 6 bases outside the gene matches. The CDR3 is 16 amino acids. Germline CDR1 and CDR2: SGDLS and YYNGEE. CDR3 coding DNA: TGTGCCAGCAGCGGACGACAGGGGGCCGGCACCGGGGAGCTGTTTTTT. This translates into CASSGRQGAGTGELFF. The complete variable domain, with remaining parts taken from reference TRBV9 and TRBJ2-2, reads DSGVTQTPKHLITATGQRVTLRCSPRSGDLSVYWYQQSLDQGLQFLIQYYNGEERAKGNILERFSAQQFPDLHSELNLSSLELGDSALYFCASSGRQGAGTGELFFGEGSRLTVL.

The chain couples TRBV2 to TRBJ2-7; TRBD1 matches at 7 bases. The CDR3 runs to 15 residues. The V gene end was trimmed by 2 bases and the J gene end by 1 base; junction bases not matched to a gene: 5. CDR1 is SNHLY, CDR2 FYNNEI, per germline. CDR3 in amino acids: CASSEIRGFSYEQYF. The CDR3 nucleotides are TGTGCCAGCAGTGAAATCAGGGGGTTTTCCTACGAGCAGTACTTC.

On this clonotype itself: The junction does not match germline at one end; this may be a read error. This chain joins TRBV10-3 and TRBJ2-4, with 9 positions matching TRBD1. The CDR3 runs to 15 residues. Germline V gene sequence: CDR1 ENHRY, CDR2 SYGVKD. CDR3 amino acids: CATQPHGTGISKQDF. The CDR3 region has the DNA TGTGCCACCCAGCCTCACGGGACAGGGATTAGTAAGCAGGACTTC.

This chain joins TRBV6-5 and TRBJ2-6, with no clear D. The germline V gene encodes CDR1 MNHEY and CDR2 SVGAGI. Trimming stripped 5 bases from V and 2 bases from J, with 10 bases between. The length of the CDR3 is 15 residues. CDR3 residues: CASSLSHAGANVLTF. DNA for the CDR3: TGTGCCAGCAGTCTGTCCCATGCTGGGGCCAACGTCCTGACTTTC.

Only a few counts were recorded for this clonotype. This sequence joins TRBV9 and TRBJ2-1, with TRBD1 matching 8 bases. CDR3 length: 16 residues. The trim removed 0 bases at V and 3 bases at J, leaving 5 bases unmatched. Per the germline V gene, CDR1 is SGDLS and CDR2 is YYNGEE. Written as DNA, the CDR3 is TGTGCCAGCAGCGTAGGATCCGGACAGGGCTACAATGAGCAGTTCTTC. Translated, it gives CASSVGSGQGYNEQFF.

A note on this clonotype: At one boundary the junction diverges from the germline segment, which might be a read error. V gene TRBV5-1 combines with J gene TRBJ2-1, with D possibly being TRBD1 or TRBD2 (7 bases each). The CDR3 extends over 16 amino acids. The germline gives CDR1 SGHRS, CDR2 YFSETQ. The CDR3: CASSLGGGGVYHEQFF. The CDR3 DNA is TGCGCCAGCAGCTTGGGGGGAGGGGGCGTCTACCATGAGCAGTTCTTC.

This clonotype was picked up many times. Compared with germline, one end of the junction differs, possibly owing to a read error. The gene calls are TRBV5-1 and TRBJ2-7; 10 nucleotides match TRBD2. The closer fit of TRBJ2-5 to the DNA end suggests the J call may be wrong. Germline V gene lookup returns CDR1 SGHRS and CDR2 YFSETQ. The CDR3 extends over 13 amino acids. The CDR3 DNA sequence: TGTGCCAGCAGTTCACTAGCGGGGGAGACCCAGTACTTC. As protein: CASSSLAGETQYF.

This clonotype was seen more than once but under ten times. V and J are TRBV12-3 or TRBV12-4 and TRBJ2-7, with 8 bases aligning to TRBD2. J lost 3 bases, V lost 4 bases, and 8 bases had no gene match. The CDR3 loop spans 15 amino acids. This chain's CDR3 is CASSSPVAGFYEQYF. The DNA for the CDR3 is TGTGCCAGCAGTTCCCCGGTAGCGGGATTCTACGAGCAGTACTTC.

This chain uses TRBV7-2 with TRBJ1-1; TRBD1 might be the D (5 bases). This CDR3 is built from 13 residues. The germline CDR1 and CDR2 sequences are SGHTA and FQGNSA. V lost 3 bases and J lost 5, with 10 bases in between. CDR3 residues: CASSFDGGTEAFF. CDR3 nucleotide sequence: TGTGCCAGCAGCTTCGATGGGGGAACTGAAGCTTTCTTT.

J is TRBJ2-5 and V is TRBV21-1. TRBV21-1 corresponds to a pseudogene. This CDR3 is built from 11 residues. The DNA for the CDR3 is TGTGCCAGCAGCCACCTACTTGGAATTTACTTC. This encodes CASSHLLGIYF.

This clonotype has a handful of counts. This rearrangement joins TRBV3-1 to TRBJ1-1, with TRBD1 identical over 7 bases. J was trimmed by 2 bases and V by 8 bases; bases with no gene match: 8. Per germline, CDR1 LGHDT and CDR2 YNNKEL (reference sequence). The CDR3 consists of 14 residues. As DNA, the CDR3 is TGTGCCAGCCGCAGGGGGATAGGAAACACTGAAGCTTTCTTT. Translated: CASRRGIGNTEAFF.

This clonotype has only a few counts. This chain connects TRBV5-1 to TRBJ1-1, with D uncertain. V was pared by 4 bases and J by 0 bases, with 13 bases between. The CDR3 is 15 amino acids. Germline-derived CDR1 and CDR2 are SGHRS and YFSETQ. The CDR3 region is CASSVTSSMNTEAFF. The CDR3 DNA follows: TGCGCCAGCAGCGTCACCAGTTCAATGAACACTGAAGCTTTCTTT. Looking up the rest from reference TRBV5-1 and TRBJ1-1 gives the full variable domain: KAGVTQTPRYLIKTRGQQVTLSCSPISGHRSVSWYQQTPGQGLQFLFEYFSETQRNKGNFPGRFSGRQFSNSRSEMNVSTLELGDSALYLCASSVTSSMNTEAFFGQGTRLTVV.

The V gene is TRBV9, the J gene TRBJ1-3; D might be TRBD1 (6 bases). This CDR3 contains 17 residues. Looked up from germline, CDR1 is SGDLS and CDR2 is YYNGEE. V dropped 4 bases and J dropped 0 bases, with 17 bases sitting between them. The CDR3 DNA is TGTGCCAGCAGCACAGGGACGGGACACAGCTCTGGAAACACCATATATTTT. Its protein is CASSTGTGHSSGNTIYF.

The V call is TRBV6-2 or TRBV6-3, the J call TRBJ2-1; D possibly corresponds to TRBD1 (5 bases). Trimming removed 2 bases from V and 5 bases from J, with 7 bases in between. The CDR3 consists of 13 residues. Germline V lookup: CDR1 MNHEY, CDR2 SVGEGT. The CDR3 here is CASSYHRNNEQFF. The CDR3, as DNA: TGTGCCAGCAGTTACCACAGGAACAATGAGCAGTTCTTC.

The chain combines TRBV24-1 with TRBJ2-1, with a weak D call TRBD2 (6 bases). From germline, CDR1 is KGHDR and CDR2 SFDVKD. This CDR3 has 15 amino acids. V dropped 9 bases and J dropped 8 bases, with 22 bases sitting between them. DNA for the CDR3: TGTGCCACCTCACCCCCGGGGGTGAGGGCCGATGAGCAGTTCTTC. The encoded protein is CATSPPGVRADEQFF.

J is TRBJ2-2 and V is TRBV12-3 or TRBV12-4; D tentatively fits TRBD1 or TRBD2 (5 bases each). V was pared by 5 bases and J by 6 bases, with 19 bases between. The CDR3 spans 16 residues. The CDR3 spells CASSGPGRRGSGELFF. The CDR3 coding sequence is TGTGCCAGCAGTGGTCCGGGACGGAGAGGGTCCGGGGAGCTGTTTTTT.

J is TRBJ1-2 and V is TRBV12-3 or TRBV12-4; 10 bases are shared with TRBD1. V gave up 4 bases and J gave up 7 bases; unmatched junction bases: 12. This CDR3 has 16 residues. The CDR3 region has the DNA TGTGCCAGCAGTTCCACCGGGACAGGGGTCCAGGGTGGCTACACCTTC. It translates to CASSSTGTGVQGGYTF.

Only a few counts were recorded for this clonotype. This rearrangement joins TRBV5-1 to TRBJ2-1; D is undetermined. From germline, CDR1 is SGHRS and CDR2 YFSETQ. Trimming removed 0 bases at V and 8 bases at J, with 6 bases between. The CDR3 length is 12 residues. This chain's CDR3 is CASSLVSYEQFF. DNA of the CDR3: TGCGCCAGCAGCTTGGTGAGTTATGAGCAGTTCTTC.

This clonotype occurred a few times. The chain joins TRBV4-1 to TRBJ2-3; TRBD2 aligns across 8 bases. Trimming at V came to 0 bases and at J to 4 bases, leaving 6 bases not matched to a gene. Per germline, CDR1 MGHRA and CDR2 YSYEKL. This CDR3 is 16 amino acids long. In DNA, the CDR3 is TGCGCCAGCAGCCAAGACCCGGGAGGGCCCCCAGATACGCAGTATTTT. This sequence encodes CASSQDPGGPPDTQYF.

This clonotype was seen at least ten times. The CDR3 nucleotides are TGCGCCAGCAGCTTAGTTACAGGGGCGAACACTGAAGCTTTCTTT. Encoded protein: CASSLVTGANTEAFF. J is TRBJ1-1 and V is TRBV5-1, with 7 bases matching TRBD1. CDR3 size: 15 residues. The V and J ends lost 2 bases and 1 base, in that order; junction bases with no gene match: 5. Germline loops: CDR1 SGHRS, CDR2 YFSETQ.

This clonotype was observed a single time. At one boundary the junction diverges from the germline segment, which might be a read error. V is TRBV5-1 and J is TRBJ2-3, with D unresolved. There are 14 residues in the CDR3. The germline CDR1 and CDR2 sequences are SGHRS and YFSETQ. CDR3 amino acids: CTSSPDWVKDTQYF. The CDR3 DNA sequence: TGCACCAGCAGCCCCGACTGGGTTAAAGATACGCAGTATTTT.

This clonotype was counted at least ten times. The rearrangement uses TRBV4-1 and TRBJ2-5; TRBD2 matches 10 bases. The V gene's germline CDR1 is MGHRA and CDR2 YSYEKL. The CDR3 covers 14 residues. V was pared by 3 bases and J by 3 bases, with 1 base of the junction left unmatched. The DNA for the CDR3 is TGCGCCAGCAGCCACACTAGCGGGGAAGAGACCCAGTACTTC. Translated: CASSHTSGEETQYF.

This clonotype occurred once. DNA for the CDR3: TGTGCCAGCAGTTTATCCCCGGGACGGAACACCGGGGAGCTGTTTTTT. Translating it yields CASSLSPGRNTGELFF. The chain recombines TRBV27 with TRBJ2-2; either TRBD1 or TRBD2 may fit D (5 bases each). Germline V gives CDR1 MNHEY, CDR2 SMNVEV (reference sequence). V was cut by 0 bases and J by 1 base, with 9 bases left in between. The CDR3 has 16 residues.

To note about this clonotype: One base away lies a much larger clone, so this may be a sequencing read error. The genes are TRBV25-1 and TRBJ2-3; D is unclear. Trimming stripped 1 base from V and 4 bases from J, with 3 bases between. Germline-derived CDR1 and CDR2 are MGHDK and SYGVNS. The CDR3 runs 12 residues. The CDR3 protein is CASSEFPDTQYF. The CDR3 DNA reads TGTGCCAGCAGTGAATTCCCAGATACGCAGTATTTT.